Listed below are T cell receptor beta chains from one sample, sequenced in a study of cytomegalovirus exposure and HLA in healthy donors. Repertoires were generated with immunoSEQ multiplex PCR, while TCRdb's copy carries only in-frame clones and drops some. The table has about 190,000 clones, 70% to 85% seen once. The sample taken for sequencing was PBMCs. The receptor set was obtained from a middle-aged man in good health and CMV-seropositive. Each CDR3 is given with its conserved first and last residue. A D gene is named only where the DNA matches it firmly. Expanded clones are given a class, and other clones once, few, many or no size at all.

CDR3 length	V gene	D gene	J gene	clone size	CDR3 protein	CDR3 DNA
14	TRBV9	NA	TRBJ2-7	NA	CASSVEPSSYEQYF	TGTGCCAGCAGCGTAGAACCCAGCTCCTACGAGCAGTACTTC
16	TRBV6-6	NA	TRBJ1-1	few	CASSYGGGSMNTEAFF	TGTGCCAGCAGTTATGGGGGGGGATCCATGAACACTGAAGCTTTCTTT
11	TRBV6-1	NA	TRBJ2-3	NA	CASRATDTQYF	TGTGCCAGCAGGGCCACAGATACGCAGTATTTT
15	TRBV25-1	TRBD1	TRBJ2-7	few	CASSEYTGTGVEQYF	TGTGCCAGCAGTGAATATACGGGGACAGGGGTCGAGCAGTACTTC
15	TRBV9	TRBD1	TRBJ2-1	NA	CASSPRTGDPNEQFF	TGTGCCAGCAGCCCTCGGACAGGGGACCCGAATGAGCAGTTCTTC
15	TRBV7-2	NA	TRBJ1-2	NA	CASSSFGGASWGYTF	TGTGCCAGCAGCTCCTTTGGGGGGGCATCTTGGGGCTACACCTTC
13	TRBV6-6	NA	TRBJ2-7	NA	CASSYRGPYEQYF	TGTGCCAGCAGTTACAGGGGCCCTTACGAGCAGTACTTC
14	TRBV5-1	TRBD1	TRBJ2-7	NA	CASSYGDRSYEQYF	TGCGCCAGCAGCTACGGGGACAGGTCCTACGAGCAGTACTTC
14	TRBV4-1	TRBD1	TRBJ1-5	NA	CASSQVGGGQPQHF	TGCGCCAGCAGCCAAGTAGGGGGCGGACAGCCCCAGCATTTT
14	TRBV29-1	TRBD2	TRBJ2-5	NA	CSTGLAGGRETQYF	TGCAGCACTGGACTAGCGGGAGGCCGGGAGACCCAGTACTTC
18	TRBV30	NA	TRBJ1-2	few	CAWSVRLGSLGPPGGYTF	TGTGCCTGGAGTGTACGGCTTGGGTCCCTAGGCCCGCCCGGCGGCTACACCTTC
15	TRBV4-2	TRBD2	TRBJ2-1	NA	CASSQDGQRGDEQFF	TGTGCCAGCAGCCAAGATGGGCAGCGGGGGGATGAGCAGTTCTTC
11	TRBV7-2	NA	TRBJ2-3	NA	CASSSLDTQYF	TGTGCCAGCAGCTCCCTGGATACGCAGTATTTT
15	TRBV5-1	NA	TRBJ2-5	few	CASSLAPTSEETQYF	TGCGCCAGCAGCTTGGCCCCGACTAGTGAAGAGACCCAGTACTTC
18	TRBV2	TRBD2	TRBJ2-3	NA	CASTFPPTSGRGTDTQYF	TGTGCCAGTACCTTCCCCCCTACTAGCGGGAGAGGCACAGATACGCAGTATTTT
14	TRBV30	TRBD1	TRBJ2-7	NA	CAWSWDRKTYEQYF	TGTGCCTGGAGTTGGGACAGAAAAACCTACGAGCAGTACTTC
15	TRBV27	TRBD2	TRBJ2-3	NA	CASSLLAGGTDTQYF	TGTGCCAGCAGTTTATTGGCGGGAGGCACAGATACGCAGTATTTT
16	TRBV4-3	TRBD2	TRBJ2-7	NA	CASSQEWASGFYEQYF	TGCGCCAGCAGCCAAGAGTGGGCTAGCGGGTTCTACGAGCAGTACTTC
14	TRBV5-1	TRBD1	TRBJ2-7	once	CASSLENRGHEQYF	TGCGCCAGCAGCTTGGAGAACAGGGGGCACGAGCAGTACTTC
15	TRBV6-5	NA	TRBJ2-2	NA	CASSAVAQPAGELFF	TGTGCCAGCAGTGCAGTCGCCCAACCCGCAGGGGAGCTGTTTTTT
14	TRBV11-2	TRBD1	TRBJ1-2	NA	CASSLPGQGGGYTF	TGTGCCAGCAGCTTACCCGGACAGGGTGGGGGCTACACCTTC
12	TRBV19	NA	TRBJ1-3	NA	CASSIPAQTIYF	TGTGCCAGTAGTATCCCCGCCCAGACCATATATTTT
15	TRBV9	TRBD1	TRBJ2-5	NA	CASSVTGDPQETQYF	TGTGCCAGCAGCGTGACAGGGGACCCCCAGGAGACCCAGTACTTC
13	TRBV5-1	NA	TRBJ1-2	NA	CASSSGRLYGYTF	TGCGCCAGCAGCAGCGGACGGCTCTATGGCTACACCTTC
16	TRBV29-1	TRBD2	TRBJ2-7	NA	CSVVPSGRVSSYEQYF	TGCAGCGTTGTTCCTAGCGGGAGGGTTAGCTCCTACGAGCAGTACTTC
16	TRBV7-2	NA	TRBJ2-5	few	CASSFSPLSGQETQYF	TGTGCCAGCAGCTTCTCCCCTCTTTCAGGCCAAGAGACCCAGTACTTC
16	TRBV27	TRBD2	TRBJ2-7	NA	CASSSHFGTSGYEQYF	TGTGCCAGCAGTTCCCACTTCGGGACTAGCGGCTACGAGCAGTACTTC
16	TRBV18	TRBD2	TRBJ2-7	NA	CASSFSWTSGGTEQYF	TGTGCCAGCTCATTCTCCTGGACTAGCGGGGGGACCGAGCAGTACTTC
14	TRBV6-1	NA	TRBJ2-5	NA	CASSEATGLATQYF	TGTGCCAGCAGTGAAGCGACAGGCTTGGCGACCCAGTACTTC
13	TRBV28	NA	TRBJ2-5	NA	CASSLPTQETQYF	TGTGCCAGCAGTTTACCCACTCAAGAGACCCAGTACTTC
15	TRBV4-1	NA	TRBJ2-1	few	CASSPGHQGLDEQFF	TGCGCCAGCAGCCCCGGACATCAGGGGCTTGATGAGCAGTTCTTC
15	TRBV27	TRBD1	TRBJ2-1	once	CASSSDRGSYNEQFF	TGTGCCAGCAGTTCCGACAGGGGGTCCTACAATGAGCAGTTCTTC
14	TRBV14	TRBD1	TRBJ2-7	NA	CASSYRQGPYEQYF	TGTGCCAGCAGCTATAGACAGGGACCTTACGAGCAGTACTTC
15	TRBV2	TRBD2	TRBJ2-1	NA	CASTKGLAGINEQFF	TGTGCCAGCACCAAAGGACTAGCGGGAATTAATGAGCAGTTCTTC
15	TRBV7-9	TRBD1	TRBJ1-1	once	CASSLGTGRNTEAFF	TGTGCCAGCAGCCTAGGGACAGGGAGGAACACTGAAGCTTTCTTT
13	TRBV27	NA	TRBJ2-7	NA	CASARGSSYEQYF	TGTGCCAGCGCCCGGGGAAGCTCCTACGAGCAGTACTTC
14	TRBV18	NA	TRBJ2-4	NA	CASSPGSEGDIQYF	TGTGCCAGCTCACCAGGTTCGGAAGGAGACATTCAGTACTTC
11	TRBV29-1	NA	TRBJ1-4	NA	CSARTEEKLFF	TGCAGCGCCCGTACAGAAGAAAAACTGTTTTTT
15	TRBV30	NA	TRBJ1-5	NA	CAWSKTGYSNQPQHF	TGTGCCTGGAGCAAAACAGGGTATAGCAATCAGCCCCAGCATTTT
20	TRBV5-1	TRBD2	TRBJ2-3	NA	CASSLVTGLGLAGHPRTQYF	TGCGCCAGCAGCTTGGTGACGGGGTTGGGACTAGCGGGCCACCCTAGGACGCAGTATTTT
15	TRBV5-1	NA	TRBJ2-5	NA	CASSLAVGAKETQYF	TGCGCCAGCAGCTTGGCGGTTGGGGCTAAGGAGACCCAGTACTTC
16	TRBV7-9	TRBD2	TRBJ2-1	NA	CASVVALAGGVDEQFF	TGTGCCAGCGTGGTAGCCCTAGCGGGGGGTGTGGATGAGCAGTTCTTC
14	TRBV2	TRBD2	TRBJ2-2	once	CASREIAGPGELFF	TGTGCCAGCAGAGAAATAGCGGGCCCCGGGGAGCTGTTTTTT
15	TRBV6-6	TRBD1	TRBJ1-5	NA	CASSPLGTGNQPQHF	TGTGCCAGCAGTCCCTTAGGGACAGGGAATCAGCCCCAGCATTTT
15	TRBV7-6	TRBD2	TRBJ2-7	NA	CASSQGTSASYEQYF	TGTGCCAGCAGCCAGGGGACTAGCGCTTCCTACGAGCAGTACTTC
15	TRBV5-8	NA	TRBJ1-5	NA	CASSPRGRSNQPQHF	TGTGCCAGCAGCCCCCGGGGGAGAAGCAATCAGCCCCAGCATTTT
14	TRBV6-6	TRBD1	TRBJ2-1	few	CASSYSRGGGEQFF	TGTGCCAGCAGTTACTCGAGAGGGGGCGGTGAGCAGTTCTTC
17	TRBV29-1	TRBD2	TRBJ2-7	NA	CSVHGPIRTGGISEQYF	TGCAGCGTTCACGGCCCCATTCGAACCGGGGGGATCTCCGAGCAGTACTTC
14	TRBV4-1	TRBD1	TRBJ1-6	NA	CASSDRVVGSPLHF	TGCGCCAGCAGCGACAGGGTAGTGGGTTCACCCCTCCACTTT
13	TRBV6-1	TRBD2	TRBJ2-3	NA	CASSGTSGDTQYF	TGTGCCAGCAGCGGGACTAGCGGAGATACGCAGTATTTT
18	TRBV11-3	NA	TRBJ2-2	NA	CASSPGAGEPVNTGELFF	TGTGCCAGCAGCCCAGGGGCAGGGGAGCCCGTGAACACCGGGGAGCTGTTTTTT
15	TRBV4-2	NA	TRBJ2-1	once	CASSPRVGRTDEQFF	TGTGCCAGCAGCCCCAGGGTTGGACGTACGGATGAGCAGTTCTTC
16	TRBV7-3	TRBD2	TRBJ2-7	NA	CASSSGLAVISYEQYF	TGTGCCAGCAGCTCCGGACTAGCGGTGATCTCCTACGAGCAGTACTTC
14	TRBV5-1	NA	TRBJ2-5	NA	CASSFVQAKETQYF	TGCGCCAGCAGCTTTGTTCAGGCAAAAGAGACCCAGTACTTC
14	TRBV19	TRBD2	TRBJ2-1	NA	CASSISGGAGAQFF	TGTGCCAGTAGTATTAGCGGGGGGGCCGGGGCGCAGTTCTTC
16	TRBV4-1	NA	TRBJ2-4	NA	CASSQRQTLAKNIQYF	TGCGCCAGCAGCCAAAGACAGACCCTAGCCAAAAACATTCAGTACTTC
15	TRBV30	TRBD2	TRBJ2-3	NA	CAWSPLAGVADTQYF	TGTGCCTGGAGTCCTTTAGCGGGAGTGGCAGATACGCAGTATTTT
15	TRBV7-2	TRBD1	TRBJ2-7	NA	CASSLDRGKTYEQYF	TGTGCCAGCAGCTTGGACAGGGGGAAGACCTACGAGCAGTACTTC
14	TRBV6-5	NA	TRBJ1-2	NA	CASSYSSFGAGYTF	TGTGCCAGCAGTTACTCGAGCTTTGGTGCTGGCTACACCTTC